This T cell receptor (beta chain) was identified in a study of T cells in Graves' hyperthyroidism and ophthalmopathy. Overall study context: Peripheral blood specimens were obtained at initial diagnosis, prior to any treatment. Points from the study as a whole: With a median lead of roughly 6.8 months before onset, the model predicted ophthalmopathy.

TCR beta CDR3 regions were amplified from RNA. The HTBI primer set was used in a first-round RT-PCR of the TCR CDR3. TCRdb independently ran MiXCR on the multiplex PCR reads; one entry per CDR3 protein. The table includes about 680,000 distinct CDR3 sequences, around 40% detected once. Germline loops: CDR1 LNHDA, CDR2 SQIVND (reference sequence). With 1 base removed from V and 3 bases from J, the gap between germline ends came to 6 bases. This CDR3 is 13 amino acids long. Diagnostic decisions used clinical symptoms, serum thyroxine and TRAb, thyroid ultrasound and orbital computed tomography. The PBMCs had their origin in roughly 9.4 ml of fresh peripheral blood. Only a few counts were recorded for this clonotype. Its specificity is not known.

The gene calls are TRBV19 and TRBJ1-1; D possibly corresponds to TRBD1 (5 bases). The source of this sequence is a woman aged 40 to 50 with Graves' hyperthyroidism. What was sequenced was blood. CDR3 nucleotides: TGTGCCAGTAGTATAGCCAGGGACACTGAAGCTTTCTTT. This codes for CASSIARDTEAFF.